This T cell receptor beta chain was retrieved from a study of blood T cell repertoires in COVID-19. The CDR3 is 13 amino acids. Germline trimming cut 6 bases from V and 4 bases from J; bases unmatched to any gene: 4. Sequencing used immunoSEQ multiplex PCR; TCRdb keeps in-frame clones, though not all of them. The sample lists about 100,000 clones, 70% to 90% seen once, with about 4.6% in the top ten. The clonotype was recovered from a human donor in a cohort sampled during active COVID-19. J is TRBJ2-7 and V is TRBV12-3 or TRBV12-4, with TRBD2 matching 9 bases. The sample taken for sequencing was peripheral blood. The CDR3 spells CASSGTSLYEQYF. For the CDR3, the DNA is TGTGCCAGCAGCGGGACTAGCCTGTACGAGCAGTACTTC.